The clone carrying this T cell receptor (beta chain) showed up just once. Its antigen remains unidentified. This sample was included in a study of radiation and T cells in renal cell carcinoma. Findings and limits, study-wide: Without pretreatment biopsies, baseline tumor clonotype presence was undetermined.

The table came from immunoSEQ multiplex PCR; TCRdb's copy has only in-frame clones and leaves some out. The data show 150,000 or so clones, with approximately 82% seen just once and roughly 25% held by the top ten. Described time point: baseline pretreatment blood. The treatment here: 15 Gy SBRT to primary tumor, nephrectomy 4 weeks later. The patient's renal cell carcinoma had clear cell pathology. Trimming removed 3 bases at V and 5 bases at J, with 13 bases between. The CDR3 totals 14 residues. The germline V gene has CDR1 SGHTA and CDR2 FQGNSA. The chain combines TRBV7-2 with TRBJ1-1; tentative D call: TRBD1 (5 bases). Source: blood, taken from a patient whose treatment included radiotherapy and nephrectomy. The sequence came from a woman between 50 and 59 years old with renal cell carcinoma. CDR3 in amino acids: CASSFVGGGTEAFF. The CDR3 region has the DNA TGTGCCAGCAGCTTTGTCGGCGGGGGGACTGAAGCTTTCTTT.